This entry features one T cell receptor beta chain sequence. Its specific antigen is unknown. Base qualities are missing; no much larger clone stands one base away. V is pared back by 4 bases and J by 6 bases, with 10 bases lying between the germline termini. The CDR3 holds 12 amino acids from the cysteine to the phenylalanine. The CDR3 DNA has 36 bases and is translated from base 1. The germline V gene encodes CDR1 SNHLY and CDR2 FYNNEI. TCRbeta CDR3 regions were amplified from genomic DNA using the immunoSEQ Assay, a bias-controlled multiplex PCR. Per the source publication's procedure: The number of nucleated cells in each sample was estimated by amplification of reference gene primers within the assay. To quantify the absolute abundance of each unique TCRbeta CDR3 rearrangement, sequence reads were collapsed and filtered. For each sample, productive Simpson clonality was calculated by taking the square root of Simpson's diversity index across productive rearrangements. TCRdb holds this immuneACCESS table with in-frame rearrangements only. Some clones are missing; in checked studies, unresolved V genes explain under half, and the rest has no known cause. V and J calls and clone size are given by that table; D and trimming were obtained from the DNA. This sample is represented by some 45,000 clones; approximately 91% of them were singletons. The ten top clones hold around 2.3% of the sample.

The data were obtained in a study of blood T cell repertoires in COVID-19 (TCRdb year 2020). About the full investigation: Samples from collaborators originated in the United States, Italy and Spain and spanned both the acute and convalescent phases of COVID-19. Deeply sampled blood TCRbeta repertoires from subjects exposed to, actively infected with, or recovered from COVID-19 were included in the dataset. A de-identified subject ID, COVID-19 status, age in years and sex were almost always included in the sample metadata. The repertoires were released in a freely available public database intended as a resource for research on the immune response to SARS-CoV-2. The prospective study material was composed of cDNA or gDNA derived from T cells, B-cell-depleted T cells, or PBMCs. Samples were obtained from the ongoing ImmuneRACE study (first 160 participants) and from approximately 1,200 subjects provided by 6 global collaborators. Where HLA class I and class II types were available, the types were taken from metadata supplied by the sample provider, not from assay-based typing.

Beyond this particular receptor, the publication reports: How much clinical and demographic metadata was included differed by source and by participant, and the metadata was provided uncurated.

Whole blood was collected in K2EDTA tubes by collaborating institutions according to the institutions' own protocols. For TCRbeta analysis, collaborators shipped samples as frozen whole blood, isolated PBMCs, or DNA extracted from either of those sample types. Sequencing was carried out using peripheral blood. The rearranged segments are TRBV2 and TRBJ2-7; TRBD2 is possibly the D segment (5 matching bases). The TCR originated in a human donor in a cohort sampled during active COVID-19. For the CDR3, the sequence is CASSGTAGEQYF. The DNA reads TGTGCCAGCAGTGGGACTGCAGGCGAGCAGTACTTC.